This T cell receptor beta chain was obtained from a study of blood T cell repertoires in COVID-19. The method was immunoSEQ multiplex PCR; TCRdb's version includes in-frame clones alone and lacks a portion of them. This sample has under 50,000 clones, with approximately 95% found just once. This clone was detected only once. Germline assignment: CDR1 SGHDT and CDR2 YYEEEE. The V end was cut by 4 bases, the J end by 0 bases, with 8 bases between. CDR3 length equals 14 residues. The receptor was derived from a man aged 55-75 years with COVID-19, enrolled during active disease. Input material: peripheral blood. V usage is TRBV5-6 and J usage is TRBJ2-4, with a tentative D call TRBD1 (5 bases). Here the CDR3 reads CASSVTVAKNIQYF. Written as DNA, the CDR3 is TGTGCCAGCAGCGTGACAGTAGCCAAAAACATTCAGTACTTC.